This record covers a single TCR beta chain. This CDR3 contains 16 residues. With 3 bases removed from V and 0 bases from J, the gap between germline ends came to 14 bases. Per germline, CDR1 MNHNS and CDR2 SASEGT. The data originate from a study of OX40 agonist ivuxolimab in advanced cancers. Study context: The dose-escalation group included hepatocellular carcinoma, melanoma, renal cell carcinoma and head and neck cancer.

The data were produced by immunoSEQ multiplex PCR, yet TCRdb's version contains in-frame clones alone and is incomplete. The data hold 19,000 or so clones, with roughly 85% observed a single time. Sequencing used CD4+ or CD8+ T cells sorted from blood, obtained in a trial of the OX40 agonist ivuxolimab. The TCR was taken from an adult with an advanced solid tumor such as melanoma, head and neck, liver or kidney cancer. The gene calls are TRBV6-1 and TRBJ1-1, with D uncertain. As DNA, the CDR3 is TGTGCCAGCAGTGACCCAATGGGATCCCTGAACACTGAAGCTTTCTTT. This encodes CASSDPMGSLNTEAFF.